Sequencing of this T cell receptor beta chain was carried out in a study of neoadjuvant anti-PD-1 for oral cavity cancer. This table comes from immunoSEQ multiplex PCR, and its TCRdb copy is limited to in-frame clones, with some not included. The table has fewer than 70,000 clones, 70% to 85% seen once; the top ten hold 2.6%. Trimming left V 0 bases short and J 3 bases short, with 9 bases between. The germline V gene encodes CDR1 SGHVS and CDR2 FQNEAQ. The CDR3 covers 15 residues. This receptor was identified in a person aged 35-79 years with oral cavity squamous cell carcinoma. The rearrangement joins TRBV7-8 to TRBJ1-5, with TRBD1 as a possible D gene (6 bases). Sequenced material: PBMCs, taken before nivolumab (anti-PD-1) treatment. CDR3 loop: CASSLAGGNNQPQHF. The CDR3 DNA sequence: TGTGCCAGCAGCTTAGCTGGGGGCAACAATCAGCCCCAGCATTTT.